This TCR beta chain was captured by sequencing in a study of post-analysis software for immune sequencing data. Overall study context: Both relapsing-remitting and secondary progressive multiple sclerosis featured among the disease courses, as did progressive-relapsing multiple sclerosis.

As regards this clonotype: Its antigen is not identified.

The CDR3 runs to 18 residues. From germline, CDR1 is SGDLS and CDR2 YYNGEE. Study observations and caveats: Relative to controls, patients had about five TRBV segments at higher frequency, with TRBV5-6, TRBV5-1 and TRBV20-1 among these. There was significantly lower normalized Chao1 diversity in multiple sclerosis patients than in controls. Strong same-batch co-clustering of samples appeared with F measure clustering.

The TCR beta cDNA libraries contained unique molecular identifiers. cDNA molecules numbering about 480,000 came from roughly 0.93 to 9.6 million T cells. TCRdb passed the PCR reads through MiXCR, listing each CDR3 protein once. The data hold 500,000 to 600,000 distinct CDR3 sequences, with around 47% observed a single time. The receptor was isolated from a girl aged 10-17 years with multiple sclerosis. V is TRBV9 and J is TRBJ2-1, with 14 bases identical to TRBD2. The last part of the DNA fits TRBJ2-7 better; the J call may be wrong. Input material: blood. The CDR3 nucleotides read TGTGCCAGCAGCGCTTCGGGACTAGCGGGAGAATCCTACAATGAGCAGTACTTC. Translated: CASSASGLAGESYNEQYF.